This T cell receptor beta chain derives from a study of blood T cell repertoires in COVID-19. V was pared by 4 bases and J by 9 bases, with 15 bases of the junction left unmatched. Germline CDR1 and CDR2: SGHRS and YFSETQ. CDR3 size: 18 residues. Method: immunoSEQ multiplex PCR; TCRdb's copy keeps in-frame clones and lacks some. The sample records a few hundred thousand clones, around four fifths being singletons. What was sequenced was peripheral blood. This TCR was recovered from an older woman with COVID-19, enrolled during active disease. The rearrangement links TRBV5-1 to TRBJ2-1, with 14 positions matching TRBD2. CDR3 in amino acids: CASSPSGLAGGIDAEQFF. For the CDR3, the DNA is TGCGCCAGCAGCCCGTCCGGACTAGCGGGAGGTATAGATGCTGAGCAGTTCTTC. The variable domain in full, completed from reference TRBV5-1 and TRBJ2-1, reads KAGVTQTPRYLIKTRGQQVTLSCSPISGHRSVSWYQQTPGQGLQFLFEYFSETQRNKGNFPGRFSGRQFSNSRSEMNVSTLELGDSALYLCASSPSGLAGGIDAEQFFGPGTRLTVL.